This note documents a single TCR beta chain sequence. J lost 4 bases, V lost 2 bases, and 7 bases had no gene match. This CDR3 has 15 residues. Germline CDR1 MNHEY, CDR2 SVGAGI. TCRdb's table, derived via immunoSEQ multiplex PCR, lists solely in-frame clones and lacks some. The sample contains about 170,000 clones, approximately 88% of which appear only once. The entry originates in a study of T cell responses to AZD1222 COVID-19 vaccine. The receptor was isolated from an adult in good health. V and J are TRBV6-5 and TRBJ1-1; 7 bases are a match to TRBD1. This specimen consisted of peripheral blood, obtained on day 0 of AZD1222 vaccination. CDR3: CASSYTRQGSTEAFF. Written as DNA, the CDR3 is TGTGCCAGCAGTTACACAAGACAGGGTTCCACTGAAGCTTTCTTT.